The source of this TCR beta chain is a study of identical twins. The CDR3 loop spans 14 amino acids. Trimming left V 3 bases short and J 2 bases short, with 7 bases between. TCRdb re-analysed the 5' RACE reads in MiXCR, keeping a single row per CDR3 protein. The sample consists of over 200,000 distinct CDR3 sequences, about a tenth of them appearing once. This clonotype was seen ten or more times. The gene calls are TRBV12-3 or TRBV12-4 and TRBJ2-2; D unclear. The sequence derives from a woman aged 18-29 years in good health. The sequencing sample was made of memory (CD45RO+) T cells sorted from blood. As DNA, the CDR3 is TGTGCCAGCAGTTTTCAGTCCAACACCGGGGAGCTGTTTTTT. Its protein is CASSFQSNTGELFF.